These 24 T cell receptor beta chains share one sample of origin, sequenced in a study of regulatory T cells in long-lasting Graves disease. Time point noted: newly diagnosed GD, antithyroid drugs for less than 3 months. RNA from PBMCs was the source of the TCR library. The authors built TCR beta libraries using iRepertoire HTBI primers and Arm-PCR of CDR3 regions. From the multiplex PCR reads, TCRdb called clonotypes with MiXCR, one entry per CDR3 protein. The table has 400,000 to 500,000 distinct CDR3 sequences, about 15% seen once. This sample was also put to use in a study of T cells in Graves' hyperthyroidism and ophthalmopathy.

Sequencing was performed on peripheral blood mononuclear cells (PBMCs), taken at new diagnosis, from a patient treated with antithyroid drugs. All receptors come from a woman aged 18-30 years with Graves disease.

This chain uses TRBV19 with TRBJ1-2, with D perhaps TRBD1 (5 bases). This CDR3 contains 15 residues. Trimming left V 3 bases short and J 4 bases short, with 15 bases between. The germline V gene has CDR1 LNHDA and CDR2 SQIVND (reference sequence). Written as DNA, the CDR3 is TGTGCCAGTAGTATCCTCGTTACAGGTACCTATGGCTACACCTTC. It encodes CASSILVTGTYGYTF.

This clonotype was observed a few times. The genes are TRBV18 and TRBJ2-1, with D perhaps matching TRBD2 (5 bases). Germline loops: CDR1 KGHSH, CDR2 LQKENI. Trimming stripped 1 base from V and 5 bases from J, with 6 bases between. CDR3 size: 13 residues. The chain's CDR3 is CASSPQRDNEQFF. CDR3 DNA sequence: TGTGCCAGCTCACCACAGAGGGACAATGAGCAGTTCTTC.

The V call is TRBV20-1, the J call TRBJ2-3; D is ambiguous. The length of the CDR3 is 13 residues. The V end was cut by 3 bases, the J end by 0 bases, with 7 bases between. Germline loops: CDR1 DFQATT, CDR2 SNEGSKA (reference sequence). The CDR3 region is CSASEDSTDTQYF. Here the CDR3 DNA reads TGCAGTGCTAGTGAGGATAGCACAGATACGCAGTATTTT.

J is TRBJ2-7 and V is TRBV28; D not certain. Trimming pared 5 bases from V and 6 bases from J, leaving 8 bases between. CDR3 length: 11 amino acids. From germline, CDR1 is MDHEN and CDR2 SYDVKM. The CDR3 sequence: CASSPLREQYF. The CDR3 nucleotides read TGTGCCAGCAGTCCTCTCCGCGAGCAGTACTTC.

This clonotype was observed many times. The V and J genes are TRBV7-2 and TRBJ2-3, with 10 bases identical to TRBD2. CDR3 length: 16 amino acids. The junction had 8 bases not matched to a gene; V was cut back by 4 bases and J by 4 bases. The germline V gene has CDR1 SGHTA and CDR2 FQGNSA. For the CDR3, the DNA is TGTGCCAGCAGCTACCCTAGCGGGAGAGTGTCAGATACGCAGTATTTT. It translates to CASSYPSGRVSDTQYF.

CDR3 sequence: CASSLLENNEQFF. In DNA, the CDR3 is TGTGCCAGCAGCTTGTTGGAGAACAATGAGCAGTTCTTC. The chain has TRBV5-5 and TRBJ2-1; D gene unclear. Trimming removed 1 base from V and 5 bases from J, with 7 bases in between. The CDR3 contains 13 residues. Germline V CDR1 and CDR2: SGHKS, YYEKEE (reference sequence).

This clonotype was seen only once. This may come from a read error, since a much larger clone is one base off. This sequence joins TRBV27 and TRBJ1-1; D is uncertain. This CDR3 has 15 residues. Germline CDR1 reads MNHEY; CDR2 reads SMNVEV (reference sequence). V was shortened by 3 bases and J by 0 bases, with 11 bases between the two germline ends. CDR3 nucleotide sequence: TGTGCCAGCAGTTTCCCCCATTGGATGAACACTGAAGCTTTCTTT. This translates into CASSFPHWMNTEAFF.

This clonotype was recorded many times. The chain combines TRBV12-3 or TRBV12-4 with TRBJ2-6; the match to TRBD1 covers 12 bases. V shed 6 bases, J shed 3 bases, and the junction held 6 bases outside the gene matches. There are 17 residues in the CDR3. In nucleotides, the CDR3 is TGTGCCAGCAGCCTCGGGACAGGGGGCGGTGGGGCCAACGTCCTGACTTTC. It yields the protein CASSLGTGGGGANVLTF.

In this sample, this clonotype turned up many times. The chain has TRBV2 and TRBJ2-3; TRBD2 matches at 8 bases. Germline loops: CDR1 SNHLY, CDR2 FYNNEI. This CDR3 has 17 amino acids. V lost 1 base, J lost 1 base, and 7 bases stayed unmatched. This CDR3 is CASSEVASGLRTDTQYF. The CDR3 region has the DNA TGTGCCAGCAGTGAAGTGGCTAGCGGGCTTCGCACAGATACGCAGTATTTT.

The chain recombines TRBV7-9 with TRBJ1-1, with unresolved D. This CDR3 is built from 13 residues. With 1 base removed from V and 8 bases from J, the gap between germline ends came to 11 bases. Germline CDR1 and CDR2: SEHNR and FQNEAQ (reference sequence). The CDR3 loop is CASSLEILPEAFF. CDR3 sequence (DNA): TGTGCCAGCAGCTTAGAGATCCTCCCAGAAGCTTTCTTT.

A remark on this clonotype: Given a much more abundant clone one base away, this may be a read error. The chain is built from TRBV12-3 or TRBV12-4 and TRBJ1-2, with unresolved D. This CDR3 has 14 amino acids. The V and J ends lost 7 bases and 4 bases respectively, with 16 bases between them. CDR3 loop: CASNEAGSIYGYTF. CDR3 in DNA: TGTGCCAGCAATGAGGCGGGCAGCATCTATGGCTACACCTTC.

The chain joins TRBV7-2 to TRBJ2-1; 9 bases match TRBD1. Germline values: CDR1 SGHTA, CDR2 FQGNSA. The ends lost 1 base at V and 10 bases at J; junction bases unmatched: 5. This CDR3 region has 14 residues. The CDR3 nucleotides are TGTGCCAGCAGCTTAGTCCCCACAGGGGGCGAGCAGTTCTTC. This gives the protein CASSLVPTGGEQFF.

In this sample, this clonotype turned up many times. The chain is built from TRBV5-1 and TRBJ2-3; D may be TRBD2 (6 bases). Trimming took off 0 bases at V and 3 bases at J, with 11 bases between the two ends. CDR1 and CDR2 from the germline V gene are SGHRS and YFSETQ. The CDR3 covers 15 residues. For the CDR3, the DNA is TGCGCCAGCAGCTTGGAATTTGGGGGGACAGATACGCAGTATTTT. Amino acids: CASSLEFGGTDTQYF.

This clonotype was counted many times. The chain carries TRBV5-8 and TRBJ2-3; TRBD2 aligns across 8 bases. V lost 0 bases, J lost 11 bases, and 20 bases stayed unmatched. CDR3 length: 18 amino acids. CDR1 is SGHTS, CDR2 YDEGEE, per germline. The CDR3 sequence is CASSLGPGLGRRRMRQYF. Written as DNA, the CDR3 is TGTGCCAGCAGCTTGGGGCCGGGACTAGGAAGGAGGCGTATGAGGCAGTATTTT.

There are many counts of this clonotype. This chain connects TRBV2 to TRBJ1-5; D call uncertain. CDR1 is SNHLY and CDR2 is FYNNEI in the germline V gene. Trimming took 4 bases from V and 0 from J, leaving 7 bases between them. The CDR3 is 14 amino acids. The CDR3 is CASSGTDSNQPQHF. As DNA, the CDR3 is TGTGCCAGCAGTGGGACTGATAGCAATCAGCCCCAGCATTTT. The full variable domain, in which reference TRBV2 and TRBJ1-5 provide the parts outside the CDR3, is EPEVTQTPSHQVTQMGQEVILRCVPISNHLYFYWYRQILGQKVEFLVSFYNNEISEKSEIFDDQFSVERPDGSNFTLKIRSTKLEDSAMYFCASSGTDSNQPQHFGDGTRLSIL.

This clonotype has at least ten counts. The chain employs TRBV28 and TRBJ2-2, with a possible D match to TRBD2 (5 bases). The germline gives CDR1 MDHEN, CDR2 SYDVKM. The CDR3 is 15 amino acids. The V end was cut by 5 bases, the J end by 0 bases, with 10 bases between. The CDR3 nucleotides read TGTGCCAGCAGTCCCCGGACTCCGAACACCGGGGAGCTGTTTTTT. Residues: CASSPRTPNTGELFF.

This clonotype was detected many times. V usage is TRBV28 and J usage is TRBJ2-2; TRBD1 matches at 7 bases. The CDR3 length is 17 residues. The V segment lost 2 bases and the J segment 3 bases; nucleotides outside the gene matches: 9. Germline values: CDR1 MDHEN, CDR2 SYDVKM. This chain's CDR3 is CASSLPRDSSYTGELFF. The CDR3 DNA reads TGTGCCAGCAGTTTACCCCGGGACAGTTCTTACACCGGGGAGCTGTTTTTT. Variable domain in full (rest from reference TRBV28 and TRBJ2-2): DVKVTQSSRYLVKRTGEKVFLECVQDMDHENMFWYRQDPGLGLRLIYFSYDVKMKEKGDIPEGYSVSREKKERFSLILESASTNQTSMYLCASSLPRDSSYTGELFFGEGSRLTVL.

This clonotype has more than one count but fewer than ten. The chain combines TRBV30 with TRBJ2-1; D remains ambiguous. The ends were cut back, 0 bases at V and 7 bases at J, with 4 bases in the middle. CDR1 GTSNPN and CDR2 SVGIG come from the germline V gene (reference sequence). The CDR3 length is 11 residues. DNA of the CDR3: TGTGCCTGGAGTGTACAGAATGAGCAGTTCTTC. Translating gives CAWSVQNEQFF.

In its sample, this clonotype was seen many times. This chain connects TRBV2 to TRBJ2-1, with TRBD2 matching 9 bases. V was clipped by 6 bases and J by 12 bases; unmatched bases: 18. The CDR3 length is 16 residues. CDR1 SNHLY and CDR2 FYNNEI come from the germline V gene. The CDR3 is CASSVSSGLARPRQFF. The CDR3 nucleotides are TGTGCCAGCAGCGTCAGCTCCGGACTAGCGAGACCGCGGCAGTTCTTC.

On this clonotype: A much larger clone lies one base from this, so it may be a read error. The CDR3 sequence is CASSLRPGEENEQYF. CDR3 DNA: TGTGCCAGCAGCTTGCGGCCAGGGGAGGAGAATGAGCAGTACTTC. The V call is TRBV7-9, the J call TRBJ2-7, with D possibly being TRBD1 or TRBD2 (6 bases each). The CDR3 extends over 15 amino acids. Germline loops: CDR1 SEHNR, CDR2 FQNEAQ (reference sequence). V lost 3 bases to trimming and J lost 7 bases, with 19 bases between them.

In this sample, this clonotype turned up many times. The chain has TRBV28 and TRBJ2-6; 10 bases are a match to TRBD2. Germline values: CDR1 MDHEN, CDR2 SYDVKM. This CDR3 is built from 19 residues. J gave up 0 bases and V 7 bases, and 12 bases lay outside the gene matches. DNA for the CDR3: TGTGCCAGCAATCCCATAGCGGGAGGCGCCTTCTCTGGGGCCAACGTCCTGACTTTC. Its translation: CASNPIAGGAFSGANVLTF.

This rearrangement joins TRBV4-1 to TRBJ2-3; 9 nucleotides align to TRBD2. Germline-derived CDR1 and CDR2 are MGHRA and YSYEKL. This CDR3 has 17 residues. Germline trimming cut 0 bases from V and 2 bases from J; bases unmatched to any gene: 6. CDR3 sequence (DNA): TGCGCCAGCAGCCAAGATTCCGCGGGAGGGCCCACAGATACGCAGTATTTT. Protein: CASSQDSAGGPTDTQYF.

This clonotype was picked up many times. V usage is TRBV27 and J usage is TRBJ1-1, with TRBD1 matching over 7 bases. Per the germline V gene, CDR1 is MNHEY and CDR2 is SMNVEV (reference sequence). This CDR3 is built from 15 residues. V shed 2 bases and J 7 bases; nucleotides not matched to a gene: 10. The CDR3 loop is CASSLKGVRDSEAFF. DNA for the CDR3: TGTGCCAGCAGTTTAAAGGGCGTCCGGGACAGTGAAGCTTTCTTT.

This clonotype has a count of ten or more. This chain connects TRBV6-1 to TRBJ2-1; no clear D. The CDR3 is 11 residues long. Germline CDR1 MNHNS, CDR2 SASEGT. The germline V and J ends were trimmed by 6 bases and 5 bases, with 5 bases remaining between them. The CDR3 sequence is CASSHHNEQFF. The DNA of the CDR3 is TGTGCCAGCAGCCATCACAATGAGCAGTTCTTC.